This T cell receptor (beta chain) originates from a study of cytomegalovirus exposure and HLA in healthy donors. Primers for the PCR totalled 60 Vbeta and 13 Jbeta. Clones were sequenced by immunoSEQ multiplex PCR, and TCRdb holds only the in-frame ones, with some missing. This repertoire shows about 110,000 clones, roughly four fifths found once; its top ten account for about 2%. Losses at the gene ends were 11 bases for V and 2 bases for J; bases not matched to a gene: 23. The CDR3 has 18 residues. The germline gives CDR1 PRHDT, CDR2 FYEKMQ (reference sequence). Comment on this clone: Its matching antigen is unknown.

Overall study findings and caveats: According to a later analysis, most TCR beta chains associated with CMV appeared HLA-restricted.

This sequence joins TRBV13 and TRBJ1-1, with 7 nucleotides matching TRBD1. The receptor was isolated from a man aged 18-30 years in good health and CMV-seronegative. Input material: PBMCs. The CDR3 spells CAVPGAPQGRRANTEAFF. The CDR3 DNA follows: TGTGCCGTGCCGGGGGCCCCACAGGGGCGCCGAGCTAACACTGAAGCTTTCTTT.